This TCR beta chain originates from a study of T cell repertoires in cytomegalovirus infection. Study overall: CMV epitopes that were recently identified and HLA-C-restricted were used alongside well-studied HLA-B-restricted ones. A matching HLA type, together with CMV infection, was signaled by public TCR beta signatures. Study results and caveats: HLA-C-restricted TCR beta clonotypes specific for CMV led the ex vivo response.

TCRdb fed the reads into MiXCR, producing one record per CDR3 protein. Here the sample spans some 920,000 distinct CDR3 sequences, 25% to 40% being singletons. Losses at the gene ends were 4 bases for V and 6 bases for J; bases not matched to a gene: 7. Looked up from germline, CDR1 is SGHDN and CDR2 is FVKESK. This CDR3 has 14 residues. In regard to this clonotype: What it binds is unknown.

The receptor was isolated from a human donor in good health (CMV status not recorded). Some clones in this sample may be carry-over from other donors' samples. The specimen comprised cultured CD8+ T cells from PBMCs, sampled from culture after CMV antigen stimulation. The V and J genes are TRBV14 and TRBJ2-7, with TRBD1 identical over 9 bases. The CDR3 nucleotides are TGTGCCAGCAGCCCAGTGGACAGGGGCGGCGAGCAGTACGTC. It is translated as CASSPVDRGGEQYV.